Shown below are 15 T cell receptor beta chains from a single sample sequenced in a study of T cells in Graves' hyperthyroidism and ophthalmopathy (dated by TCRdb to about 2019). Library method: multiplex PCR. Reads for this sample came from an Illumina HiSeq 2000. The TCR beta CDR3 regions were amplified from RNA transcripts. The TCR CDR3 was subjected to a first round of RT-PCR using the HTBI primer set and the Qiagen OneStep RT-PCR kit. The public reads were quality trimmed at Q25 with fastp and then assembled into clones with MiXCR by TCRdb, keeping productive beta chains. Rows with one shared CDR3 protein collapse into an entry with the most common genes and DNA. The sample data list roughly 750,000 distinct CDR3 sequences, and over 15% of these were observed just once. Clones ranked in the top ten supply over 7.5% of the sample. The sequencing sample was made of blood. The receptors were sampled from a man younger than 35 with Graves' hyperthyroidism.

This clonotype was seen a few times. The V call is TRBV7-3, the J call TRBJ2-7; TRBD2 agrees at 10 bases. Germline V CDR1 and CDR2: SGHTA, FQGTGA. V shed 5 bases, J shed 0 bases, and the junction held 4 bases outside the gene matches. CDR3 length: 15 amino acids. DNA of the CDR3: TGTGCCAGCAGCCGGGGGACTAGCGCCTCCTACGAGCAGTACTTC. Translating gives CASSRGTSASYEQYF.

The rearrangement links TRBV6-1 to TRBJ1-1; possibly TRBD1 for D (5 bases). There are 12 residues in the CDR3. The germline gives CDR1 MNHNS, CDR2 SASEGT. Trimming left V 5 bases short and J 8 bases short, with 12 bases between. The CDR3 DNA is TGTGCCAGCAGTCCCTGGGGGGACGAAGCTTTCTTT. It encodes CASSPWGDEAFF.

The chain recombines TRBV20-1 with TRBJ2-1; 13 bases fit TRBD2. This CDR3 comprises 16 residues. V was pared by 2 bases and J by 7 bases, with 8 bases of the junction left unmatched. Per germline, CDR1 DFQATT and CDR2 SNEGSKA (reference sequence). This chain's CDR3 is CSARTGGTSGTNEQFF. In DNA, the CDR3 is TGCAGTGCTAGAACTGGCGGGACTAGCGGGACGAATGAGCAGTTCTTC.

This chain links TRBV12-3 or TRBV12-4 with TRBJ2-1; the D gene is possibly TRBD1 (6 bases). The CDR3 is made up of 14 amino acids. Trimming stripped 6 bases from V and 7 bases from J, with 16 bases between. Here the CDR3 DNA reads TGTGCCAGCAGCCCCAGGGGTATTAGAAATGAGCAGTTCTTC. Translating it yields CASSPRGIRNEQFF.

This clonotype appeared many times. The chain carries TRBV27 and TRBJ1-4, with D possibly TRBD1 on 5 matching bases. The CDR3 sequence is 16 residues long. CDR1 is MNHEY, CDR2 SMNVEV, per germline (reference sequence). Trimming shortened V by 0 bases and J by 7 bases, and 15 bases separated the two germline ends. The CDR3: CASSLSERSRGEKLFF. CDR3 in DNA: TGTGCCAGCAGTTTATCGGAGAGGTCGAGGGGTGAAAAACTGTTTTTT.

This clonotype showed up many times. The rearrangement uses TRBV20-1 and TRBJ2-7; 11 nucleotides agree with TRBD2. J lost 7 bases, V lost 4 bases, and 6 bases had no gene match. Germline V gene data show CDR1 as DFQATT and CDR2 as SNEGSKA (reference sequence). The CDR3 contains 13 residues. DNA for the CDR3: TGCAGTGCTACACTAGCGGGAGAGGAAGAGCAGTACTTC. This sequence encodes CSATLAGEEEQYF.

The chain combines TRBV20-1 with TRBJ2-4, with D uncertain. There are 16 residues in the CDR3. The germline V and J ends were trimmed by 3 bases and 2 bases, with 17 bases remaining between them. CDR1 is DFQATT, CDR2 SNEGSKA, per germline (reference sequence). The CDR3 reads CSASGARGFPKNIQYF. CDR3 sequence (DNA): TGCAGTGCTAGTGGAGCGAGAGGCTTCCCCAAAAACATTCAGTACTTC.

V and J are TRBV19 and TRBJ1-5; D not resolved. The V end lost 7 bases, the J end lost 2 bases, and 9 bases lay between the germline ends. The CDR3 covers 13 residues. Looked up from germline, CDR1 is LNHDA and CDR2 is SQIVND (reference sequence). Here the CDR3 DNA reads TGTGCCAGTATGGTCGCAGGCAATCAGCCCCAGCATTTT. Protein product: CASMVAGNQPQHF. Full variable domain (rest looked up from reference TRBV19 and TRBJ1-5): DGGITQSPKYLFRKEGQNVTLSCEQNLNHDAMYWYRQDPGQGLRLIYYSQIVNDFQKGDIAEGYSVSREKKESFPLTVTSAQKNPTAFYLCASMVAGNQPQHFGDGTRLSIL.

The V call is TRBV4-1, the J call TRBJ2-1, with TRBD2 as a possible D gene (6 bases). V gave up 1 base and J gave up 4 bases, with 11 bases separating them. The CDR3 runs to 15 residues. The germline V gene encodes CDR1 MGHRA and CDR2 YSYEKL. This chain's CDR3 is CASSQGRGIYNEQFF. As DNA, the CDR3 is TGCGCCAGCAGCCAAGGTCGCGGGATTTACAATGAGCAGTTCTTC.

The chain has TRBV15 and TRBJ1-4; TRBD1 matches 11 bases. Germline CDR1 reads LNHNV; CDR2 reads YYDKDF (reference sequence). V gave up 4 bases and J gave up 7 bases; unmatched junction bases: 5. CDR3 length: 15 amino acids. The DNA for the CDR3 is TGTGCCACCAGCACCCGGACAGGGGGCAGTGAAAAACTGTTTTTT. It specifies CATSTRTGGSEKLFF.

This clonotype was observed a handful of times. J is TRBJ2-2 and V is TRBV27; no clear D. Trimming shortened V by 6 bases and J by 4 bases, and 12 bases separated the two germline ends. The CDR3 runs to 14 residues. Germline V lookup: CDR1 MNHEY, CDR2 SMNVEV (reference sequence). The CDR3 spells CASSFYRSTGELFF. The DNA for the CDR3 is TGTGCCAGCAGCTTCTATCGGAGCACCGGGGAGCTGTTTTTT.

This clonotype was picked up many times. This sequence joins TRBV7-9 and TRBJ2-7; D is unresolved. The germline gives CDR1 SEHNR, CDR2 FQNEAQ (reference sequence). There are 14 residues in the CDR3. V lost 1 base to trimming and J lost 0 bases, with 7 bases between them. The CDR3 protein is CASSLGRNSYEQYF. The CDR3 nucleotides are TGTGCCAGCAGCTTAGGACGCAACTCCTACGAGCAGTACTTC.

This clonotype appeared a few times. The rearrangement links TRBV20-1 to TRBJ2-1; possibly TRBD2 for D (5 bases). The CDR3 is 12 amino acids. V was trimmed by 3 bases and J by 7 bases, leaving 10 bases between them. The germline V gene has CDR1 DFQATT and CDR2 SNEGSKA (reference sequence). Here the CDR3 DNA reads TGCAGTGCTAGGGACTGGGCGAATGAGCAGTTCTTC. The encoded protein is CSARDWANEQFF.

CDR3 bases: TGTGCCAGCAGCTTGCACGGAAAAGGGGATACGCAGTATTTT. It encodes CASSLHGKGDTQYF. The V and J genes are TRBV5-6 and TRBJ2-3; D remains ambiguous. Trimming removed 1 base at V and 6 bases at J, with 12 bases between. The CDR3 sequence is 14 residues long. Germline CDR1 is SGHDT and CDR2 is YYEEEE.

The table lists this clonotype with a few counts. This chain links TRBV12-3 or TRBV12-4 with TRBJ2-1; tentatively, D is TRBD1 (6 bases). Between the trimmed V and J ends, which lost 2 bases and 12 bases, there was a span of 20 bases. The CDR3 extends over 15 amino acids. CDR3 residues: CASSLQGMGSIGQFF. CDR3 DNA sequence: TGTGCCAGCAGTTTACAGGGGATGGGGTCTATCGGGCAGTTCTTC.